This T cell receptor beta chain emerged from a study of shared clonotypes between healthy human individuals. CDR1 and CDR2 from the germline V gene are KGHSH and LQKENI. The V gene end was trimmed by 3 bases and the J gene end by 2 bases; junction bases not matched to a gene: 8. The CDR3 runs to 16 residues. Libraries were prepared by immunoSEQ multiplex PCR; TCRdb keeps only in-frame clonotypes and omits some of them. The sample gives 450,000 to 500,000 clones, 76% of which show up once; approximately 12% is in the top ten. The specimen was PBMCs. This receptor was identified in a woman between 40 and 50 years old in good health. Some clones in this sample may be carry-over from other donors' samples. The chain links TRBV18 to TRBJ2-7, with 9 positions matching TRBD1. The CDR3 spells CASSPEGTGHTYEQYF. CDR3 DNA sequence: TGTGCCAGCTCACCGGAAGGGACAGGGCATACCTACGAGCAGTACTTC. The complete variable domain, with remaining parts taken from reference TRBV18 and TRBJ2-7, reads NAGVMQNPRHLVRRRGQEARLRCSPMKGHSHVYWYRQLPEEGLKFMVYLQKENIIDESGMPKERFSAEFPKEGPSILRIQQVVRGDSAAYFCASSPEGTGHTYEQYFGPGTRLTVT.